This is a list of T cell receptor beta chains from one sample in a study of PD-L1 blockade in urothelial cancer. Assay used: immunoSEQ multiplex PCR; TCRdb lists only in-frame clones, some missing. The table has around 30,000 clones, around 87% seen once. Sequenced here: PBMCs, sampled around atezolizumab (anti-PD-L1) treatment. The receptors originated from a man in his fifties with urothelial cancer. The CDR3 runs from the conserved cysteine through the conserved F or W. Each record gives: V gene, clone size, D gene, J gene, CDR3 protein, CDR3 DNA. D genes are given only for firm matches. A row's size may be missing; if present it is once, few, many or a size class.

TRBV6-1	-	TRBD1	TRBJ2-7	CASSQTGTGPYEQYF	TGTGCCAGCAGTCAGACCGGGACAGGGCCCTACGAGCAGTACTTC
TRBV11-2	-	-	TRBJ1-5	CASSLIKSFRFQPQHF	TGTGCCAGCAGCTTAATCAAAAGTTTCAGATTTCAGCCCCAGCATTTT
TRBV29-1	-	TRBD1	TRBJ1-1	CSANRGAEAFF	TGCAGCGCCAACAGGGGCGCTGAAGCTTTCTTT
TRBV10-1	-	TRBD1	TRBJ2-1	CASSEKQGSSYNEQFF	TGCGCCAGCAGTGAGAAACAGGGGAGCTCCTACAATGAGCAGTTCTTC
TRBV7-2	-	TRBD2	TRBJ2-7	CASSLGGSGEQYF	TGTGCCAGCAGCTTAGGCGGGAGTGGCGAGCAGTACTTC
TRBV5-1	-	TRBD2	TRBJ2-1	CASIPGGHEFF	TGCGCCAGCATCCCGGGGGGGCATGAGTTCTTC
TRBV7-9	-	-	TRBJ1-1	CASSPRQAGNTEAFF	TGTGCCAGCAGCCCAAGACAGGCCGGGAACACTGAAGCTTTCTTT
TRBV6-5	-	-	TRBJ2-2	CASSPRWVLTGELFF	TGTGCCAGCAGCCCCAGGTGGGTTCTCACCGGGGAGCTGTTTTTT
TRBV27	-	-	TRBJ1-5	CASSLWGGQPQHF	TGTGCCAGCAGTTTATGGGGGGGCCAGCCCCAGCATTTT
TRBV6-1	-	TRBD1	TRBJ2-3	CANRDSFTDTQYF	TGTGCCAACCGGGACAGCTTCACAGATACGCAGTATTTT
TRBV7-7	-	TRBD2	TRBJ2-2	CASSQFLAGGTNTGELFF	TGTGCTAGCAGCCAGTTCCTAGCGGGGGGGACGAACACCGGGGAGCTGTTTTTT
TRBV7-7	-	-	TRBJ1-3	CASSPGSGNTIYF	TGTGCTAGCAGCCCAGGCTCTGGAAACACCATATATTTT
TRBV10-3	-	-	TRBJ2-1	CAISTLDYEQFF	TGTGCCATCAGCACCCTCGACTATGAGCAGTTCTTC
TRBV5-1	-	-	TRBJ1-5	CASSLNPDSNQPQHF	TGCGCCAGCAGCTTGAATCCAGATAGCAATCAGCCCCAGCATTTT
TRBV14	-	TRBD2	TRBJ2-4	CASSPALAGVPNIQYF	TGTGCCAGCAGCCCCGCCCTAGCGGGGGTGCCAAACATTCAGTACTTC
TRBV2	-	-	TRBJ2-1	CASLALAYKERDNEQFF	TGTGCCAGCCTCGCCCTAGCGTATAAAGAGCGGGACAATGAGCAGTTCTTC
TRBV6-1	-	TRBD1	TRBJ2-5	CASSEDRGLGQETQYF	TGTGCCAGCAGTGAGGACAGGGGTTTGGGCCAAGAGACCCAGTACTTC
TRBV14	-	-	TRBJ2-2	CASSQSGANTGELFF	TGTGCCAGCAGCCAAAGCGGAGCGAACACCGGGGAGCTGTTTTTT
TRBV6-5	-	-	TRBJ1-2	CASRKDSLGYGYTF	TGTGCCAGCCGGAAAGACAGTCTTGGCTATGGCTACACCTTC
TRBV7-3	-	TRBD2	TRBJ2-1	CASSQTSGVGNEQFF	TGTGCCAGCAGCCAGACTAGCGGGGTAGGGAATGAGCAGTTCTTC
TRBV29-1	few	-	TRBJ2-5	CSVELAIQETQYF	TGCAGCGTGGAACTAGCAATCCAAGAGACCCAGTACTTC
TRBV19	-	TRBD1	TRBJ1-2	CASRQGEYPNYGYTF	TGTGCCAGCCGGCAGGGGGAGTACCCTAACTATGGCTACACCTTC
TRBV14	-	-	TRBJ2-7	CASSPTDEQYF	TGTGCCAGCAGCCCGACAGACGAGCAGTACTTC
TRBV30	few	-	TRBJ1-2	CARYFLGAGYTF	TGTGCCCGGTACTTTTTGGGGGCCGGCTACACCTTC
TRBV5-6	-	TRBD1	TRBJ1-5	CASSLGTGGYSNQPQHF	TGTGCCAGCAGCTTGGGGACAGGGGGCTATAGCAATCAGCCCCAGCATTTT
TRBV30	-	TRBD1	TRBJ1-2	CAWSGGPGGGYGYTF	TGTGCCTGGAGTGGGGGCCCAGGGGGCGGCTATGGCTACACCTTC
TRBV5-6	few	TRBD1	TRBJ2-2	CASSFDRANTGELFF	TGTGCCAGCAGCTTTGACAGGGCGAACACCGGGGAGCTGTTTTTT
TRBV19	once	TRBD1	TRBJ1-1	CASSQTGGVPEAFF	TGTGCCAGTAGTCAAACAGGGGGGGTCCCTGAAGCTTTCTTT
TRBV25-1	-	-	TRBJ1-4	CASSESLGALGEKLFF	TGTGCCAGCAGTGAATCTCTGGGGGCGCTGGGGGAAAAACTGTTTTTT
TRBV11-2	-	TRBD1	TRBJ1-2	CASSLGTGANYGYTF	TGTGCCAGCAGCTTAGGAACAGGGGCTAACTATGGCTACACCTTC
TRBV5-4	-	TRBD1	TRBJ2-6	CASSSPGQGPGANVLTF	TGTGCCAGCAGCTCCCCGGGACAGGGGCCTGGGGCCAACGTCCTGACTTTC
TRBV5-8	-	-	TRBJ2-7	CASSIQAEQYF	TGTGCCAGCAGCATACAAGCGGAGCAGTACTTC
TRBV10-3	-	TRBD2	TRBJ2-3	CAISDARGLAGAPDTQYF	TGTGCCATCAGTGACGCCCGCGGACTAGCGGGAGCCCCAGATACGCAGTATTTT
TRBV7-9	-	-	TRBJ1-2	CASSPVFQGRSNYGYTF	TGTGCCAGCAGCCCCGTATTTCAGGGGCGGTCTAACTATGGCTACACCTTC
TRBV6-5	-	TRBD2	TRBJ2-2	CASSYRLAGDTGELFF	TGTGCCAGCAGTTATCGACTAGCGGGGGATACCGGGGAGCTGTTTTTT
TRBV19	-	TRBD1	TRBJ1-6	CASSIDRGDSPLHF	TGTGCCAGTAGTATTGACAGGGGGGATTCACCCCTCCACTTT
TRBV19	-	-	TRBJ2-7	CASSMRDPYEQYF	TGTGCCAGTAGTATGAGGGATCCGTACGAGCAGTACTTC
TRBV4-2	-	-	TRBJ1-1	CASSHLQGKDTEAFF	TGTGCCAGCAGCCACCTACAGGGCAAGGACACTGAAGCTTTCTTT
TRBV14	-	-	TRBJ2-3	CASSQEGSPRGTDTQYF	TGTGCCAGCAGCCAAGAGGGCAGCCCCCGGGGGACAGATACGCAGTATTTT
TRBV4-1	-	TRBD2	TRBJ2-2	CASSQEGRATQRGTGELFF	TGCGCCAGCAGCCAAGAAGGGCGGGCGACCCAGCGGGGCACCGGGGAGCTGTTTTTT